These 5 T cell receptor beta chains originate from one sample sequenced in a study of CD8 T cells in ankylosing spondylitis. TCRdb processed the 5' RACE reads anew with MiXCR; each CDR3 protein has one entry. The repertoire has 250,000 to 350,000 distinct CDR3 sequences, around 20% of them found once; the top ten carry roughly 7.4%. Sequencing used blood, either unsorted or a sorted T cell fraction (not recorded which). Receptors were obtained from a male donor with ankylosing spondylitis or in good health (not recorded which).

The chain joins TRBV7-3 to TRBJ1-6, with a tentative D call TRBD1 (6 bases). The CDR3 is 14 residues long. Germline CDR1 and CDR2: SGHTA and FQGTGA. Deletions cut 5 bases from V and 2 bases from J, with 7 bases between. The CDR3 reads CASSQGTYNSPLHF. The CDR3 DNA follows: TGTGCCAGCAGCCAGGGGACCTATAATTCACCCCTCCACTTT.

In this sample, this clonotype turned up a few times. The chain carries TRBV6-5 and TRBJ2-5; TRBD2 agrees at 11 bases. Trimming removed 3 bases from V and 7 bases from J; junction bases left unmatched: 4. Germline CDR1 is MNHEY and CDR2 is SVGAGI. The CDR3 spans 14 residues. In nucleotides, the CDR3 is TGTGCCAGCAGTTATAGCGGGGGGGCGGCGACCCAGTACTTC. Its protein product is CASSYSGGAATQYF.

The V and J genes are TRBV11-1 and TRBJ2-1, with 10 positions matching TRBD2. CDR3 size: 18 residues. With V trimmed by 3 bases and J by 7 bases, 15 bases remained unmatched. Germline V lookup: CDR1 SGHAT, CDR2 FQDESV (reference sequence). CDR3 bases: TGTGCCAGCAGCTTTAGCACGACGGGACTAGCGATTAGGAATGAGCAGTTCTTC. It specifies CASSFSTTGLAIRNEQFF.

A few counts support this clonotype. V and J are TRBV5-6 and TRBJ1-2; tentatively, D is TRBD1 (6 bases). V was shortened by 4 bases and J by 10 bases, with 20 bases between the two germline ends. Germline assignment: CDR1 SGHDT and CDR2 YYEEEE. This CDR3 has 14 amino acids. The CDR3 sequence is CASSLDRQMEDYTF. CDR3 nucleotide sequence: TGTGCCAGCAGCCTGGACAGACAAATGGAGGACTACACCTTC.

This clonotype has just a few counts. A read error may produce the germline difference seen at one junction end. For the CDR3, the DNA is TGTGCCAGCACTTACTATGGATCTGGCTACACCTTC. It encodes CASTYYGSGYTF. The genes are TRBV6-2 or TRBV6-3 and TRBJ1-2, with D unresolved. Germline-derived CDR1 and CDR2 are MNHEY and SVGEGT. CDR3 size: 12 residues.